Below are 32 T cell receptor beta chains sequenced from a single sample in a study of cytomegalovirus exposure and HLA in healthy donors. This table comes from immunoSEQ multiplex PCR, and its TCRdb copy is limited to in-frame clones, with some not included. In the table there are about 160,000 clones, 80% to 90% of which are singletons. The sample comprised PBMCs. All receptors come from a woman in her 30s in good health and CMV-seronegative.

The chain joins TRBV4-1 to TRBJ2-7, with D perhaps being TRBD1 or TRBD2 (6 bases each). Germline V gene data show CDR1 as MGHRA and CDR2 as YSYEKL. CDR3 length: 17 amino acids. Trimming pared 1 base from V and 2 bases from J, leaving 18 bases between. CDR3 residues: CASSQGFRGDLTYEQYF. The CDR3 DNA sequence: TGCGCCAGCAGCCAAGGGTTTAGGGGGGACCTCACCTACGAGCAGTACTTC.

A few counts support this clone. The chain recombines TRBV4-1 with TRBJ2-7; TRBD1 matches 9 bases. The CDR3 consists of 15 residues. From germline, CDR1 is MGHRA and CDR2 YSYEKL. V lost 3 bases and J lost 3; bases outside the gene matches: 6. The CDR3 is CASSQEEGQGYEQYF. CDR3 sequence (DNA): TGCGCCAGCAGCCAGGAGGAGGGACAGGGCTACGAGCAGTACTTC.

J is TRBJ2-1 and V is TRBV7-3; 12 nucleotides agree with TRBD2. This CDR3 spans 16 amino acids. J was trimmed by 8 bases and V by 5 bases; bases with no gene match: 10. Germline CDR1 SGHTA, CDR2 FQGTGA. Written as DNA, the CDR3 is TGTGCCAGCAGCCAAACCGGGACTAGCGGGTTCGATGAGCAGTTCTTC. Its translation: CASSQTGTSGFDEQFF.

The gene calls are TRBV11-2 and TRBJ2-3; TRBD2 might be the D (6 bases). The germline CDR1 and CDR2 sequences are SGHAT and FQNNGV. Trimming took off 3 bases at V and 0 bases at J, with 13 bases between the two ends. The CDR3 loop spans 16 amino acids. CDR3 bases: TGTGCCAGCAGCTTTTTTGGGGGGAAAAGCACAGATACGCAGTATTTT. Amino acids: CASSFFGGKSTDTQYF.

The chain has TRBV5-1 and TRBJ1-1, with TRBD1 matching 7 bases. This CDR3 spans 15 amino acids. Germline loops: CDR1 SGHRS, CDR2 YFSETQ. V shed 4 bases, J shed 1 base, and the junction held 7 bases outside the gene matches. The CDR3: CASSPLGTENTEAFF. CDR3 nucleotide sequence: TGCGCCAGCAGCCCTTTGGGGACAGAGAACACTGAAGCTTTCTTT.

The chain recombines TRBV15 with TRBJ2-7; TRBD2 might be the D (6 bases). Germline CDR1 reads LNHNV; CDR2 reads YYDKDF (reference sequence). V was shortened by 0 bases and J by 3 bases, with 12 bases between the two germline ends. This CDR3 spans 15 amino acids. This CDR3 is CATSREVARDYEQYF. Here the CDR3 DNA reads TGTGCCACCAGCAGAGAGGTCGCGCGGGACTACGAGCAGTACTTC.

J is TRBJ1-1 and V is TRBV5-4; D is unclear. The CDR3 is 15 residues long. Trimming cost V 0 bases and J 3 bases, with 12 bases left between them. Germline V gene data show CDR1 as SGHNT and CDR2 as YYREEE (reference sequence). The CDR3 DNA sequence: TGTGCCAGCAGCTTGGGAGGCAGGTCGGACACTGAAGCTTTCTTT. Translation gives CASSLGGRSDTEAFF. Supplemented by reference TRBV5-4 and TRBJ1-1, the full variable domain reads ETGVTQSPTHLIKTRGQQVTLRCSSQSGHNTVSWYQQALGQGPQFIFQYYREEENGRGNFPPRFSGLQFPNYSSELNVNALELDDSALYLCASSLGGRSDTEAFFGQGTRLTVV.

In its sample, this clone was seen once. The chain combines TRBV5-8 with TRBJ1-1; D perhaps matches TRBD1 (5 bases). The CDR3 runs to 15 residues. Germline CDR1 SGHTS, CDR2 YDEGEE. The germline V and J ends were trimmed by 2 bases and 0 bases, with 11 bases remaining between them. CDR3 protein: CASSFIRGMNTEAFF. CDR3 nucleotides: TGTGCCAGCAGCTTCATCCGGGGGATGAACACTGAAGCTTTCTTT.

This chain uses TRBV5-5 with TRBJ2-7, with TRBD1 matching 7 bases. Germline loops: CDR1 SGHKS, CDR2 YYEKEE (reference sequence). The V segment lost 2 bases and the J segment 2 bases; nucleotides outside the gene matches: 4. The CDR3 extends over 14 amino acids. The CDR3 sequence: CASSFGGQTYEQYF. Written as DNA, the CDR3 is TGTGCCAGCAGCTTTGGGGGACAGACCTACGAGCAGTACTTC.

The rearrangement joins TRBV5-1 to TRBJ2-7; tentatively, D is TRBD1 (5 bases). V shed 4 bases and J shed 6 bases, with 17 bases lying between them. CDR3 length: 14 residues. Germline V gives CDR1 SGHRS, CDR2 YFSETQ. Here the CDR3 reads CASSLDRASPEQYF. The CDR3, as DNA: TGCGCCAGCAGCCTCGACAGAGCCTCTCCCGAGCAGTACTTC.

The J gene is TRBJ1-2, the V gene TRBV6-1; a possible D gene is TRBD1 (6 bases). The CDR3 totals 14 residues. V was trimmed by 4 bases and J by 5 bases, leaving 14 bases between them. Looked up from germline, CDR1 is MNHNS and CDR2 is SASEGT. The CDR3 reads CASSGRTVGYGYTF. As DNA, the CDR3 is TGTGCCAGCAGTGGAAGGACAGTTGGGTATGGCTACACCTTC.

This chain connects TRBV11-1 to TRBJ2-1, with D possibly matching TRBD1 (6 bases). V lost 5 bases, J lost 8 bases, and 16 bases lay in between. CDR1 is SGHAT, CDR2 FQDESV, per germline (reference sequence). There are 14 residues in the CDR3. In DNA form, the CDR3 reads TGTGCCAGCAGCCTAGGGGGTTGGCTGGATGAGCAGTTCTTC. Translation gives CASSLGGWLDEQFF. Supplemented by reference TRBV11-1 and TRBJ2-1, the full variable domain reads EAEVAQSPRYKITEKSQAVAFWCDPISGHATLYWYRQILGQGPELLVQFQDESVVDDSQLPKDRFSAERLKGVDSTLKIQPAELGDSAMYLCASSLGGWLDEQFFGPGTRLTVL.

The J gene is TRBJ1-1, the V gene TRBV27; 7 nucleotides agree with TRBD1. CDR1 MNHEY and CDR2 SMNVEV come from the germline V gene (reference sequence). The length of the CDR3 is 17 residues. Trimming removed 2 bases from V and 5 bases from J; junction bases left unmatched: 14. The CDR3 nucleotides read TGTGCCAGCAGTTTAAAGATAGGCAGGGGGGGAAGGACTGAAGCTTTCTTT. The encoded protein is CASSLKIGRGGRTEAFF.

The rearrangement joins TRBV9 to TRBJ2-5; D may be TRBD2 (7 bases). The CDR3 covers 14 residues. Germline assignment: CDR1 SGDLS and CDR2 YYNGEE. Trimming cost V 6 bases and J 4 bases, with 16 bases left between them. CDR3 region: CASTKGGGGETQYF. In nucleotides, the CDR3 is TGTGCCAGCACCAAGGGAGGGGGTGGAGAGACCCAGTACTTC.

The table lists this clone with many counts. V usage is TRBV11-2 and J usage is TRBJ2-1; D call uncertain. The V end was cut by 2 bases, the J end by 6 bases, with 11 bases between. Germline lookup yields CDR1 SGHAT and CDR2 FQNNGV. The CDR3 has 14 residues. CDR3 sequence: CASSLMQLSNEQFF. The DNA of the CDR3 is TGTGCCAGCAGCTTAATGCAGTTATCCAATGAGCAGTTCTTC.

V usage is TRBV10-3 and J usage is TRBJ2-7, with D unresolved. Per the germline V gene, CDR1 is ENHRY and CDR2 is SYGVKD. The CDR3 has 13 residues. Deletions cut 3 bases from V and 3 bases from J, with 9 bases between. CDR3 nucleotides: TGTGCCATCAGTGAAGGAGATTACTACGAGCAGTACTTC. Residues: CAISEGDYYEQYF.

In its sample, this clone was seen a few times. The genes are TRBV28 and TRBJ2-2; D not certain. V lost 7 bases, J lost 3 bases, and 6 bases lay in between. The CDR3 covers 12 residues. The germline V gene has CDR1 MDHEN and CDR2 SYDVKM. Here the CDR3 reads CASKRDTGELFF. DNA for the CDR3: TGTGCCAGCAAGAGAGACACCGGGGAGCTGTTTTTT.

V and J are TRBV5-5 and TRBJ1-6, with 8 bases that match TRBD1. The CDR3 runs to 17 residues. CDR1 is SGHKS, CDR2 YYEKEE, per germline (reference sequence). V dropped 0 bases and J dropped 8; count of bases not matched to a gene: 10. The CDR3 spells CASSLGYRGTGYSPLHF. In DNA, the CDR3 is TGTGCCAGCAGCTTGGGCTATCGGGGGACAGGATATTCACCCCTCCACTTT. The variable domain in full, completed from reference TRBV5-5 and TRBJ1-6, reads DAGVTQSPTHLIKTRGQQVTLRCSPISGHKSVSWYQQVLGQGPQFIFQYYEKEERGRGNFPDRFSARQFPNYSSELNVNALLLGDSALYLCASSLGYRGTGYSPLHFGNGTRLTVT.

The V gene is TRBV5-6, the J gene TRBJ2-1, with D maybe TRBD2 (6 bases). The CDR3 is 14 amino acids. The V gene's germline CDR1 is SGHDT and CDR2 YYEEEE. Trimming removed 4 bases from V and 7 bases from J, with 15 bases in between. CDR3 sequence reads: CASSGQLGGNEQFF. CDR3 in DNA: TGTGCCAGCAGCGGGCAGTTGGGGGGAAATGAGCAGTTCTTC.

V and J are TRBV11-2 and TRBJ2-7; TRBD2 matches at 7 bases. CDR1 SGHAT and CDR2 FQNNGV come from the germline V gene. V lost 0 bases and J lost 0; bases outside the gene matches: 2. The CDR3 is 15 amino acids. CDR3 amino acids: CASSLDPGGSYEQYF. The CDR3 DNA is TGTGCCAGCAGCTTAGATCCGGGGGGCTCCTACGAGCAGTACTTC. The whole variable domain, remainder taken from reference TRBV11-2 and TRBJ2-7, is EAGVAQSPRYKIIEKRQSVAFWCNPISGHATLYWYQQILGQGPKLLIQFQNNGVVDDSQLPKDRFSAERLKGVDSTLKIQPAKLEDSAVYLCASSLDPGGSYEQYFGPGTRLTVT.

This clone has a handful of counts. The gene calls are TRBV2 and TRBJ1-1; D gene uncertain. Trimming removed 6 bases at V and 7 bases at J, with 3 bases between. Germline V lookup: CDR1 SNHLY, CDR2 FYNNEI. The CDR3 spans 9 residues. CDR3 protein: CASRSEAFF. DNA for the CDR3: TGTGCCAGCAGGAGTGAAGCTTTCTTT.

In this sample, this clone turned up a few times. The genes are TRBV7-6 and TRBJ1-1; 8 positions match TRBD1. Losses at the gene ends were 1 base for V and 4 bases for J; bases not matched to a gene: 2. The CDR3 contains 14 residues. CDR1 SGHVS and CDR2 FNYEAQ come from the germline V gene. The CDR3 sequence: CASSLVGQGTEAFF. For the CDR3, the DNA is TGTGCCAGCAGCTTAGTTGGACAGGGCACTGAAGCTTTCTTT.

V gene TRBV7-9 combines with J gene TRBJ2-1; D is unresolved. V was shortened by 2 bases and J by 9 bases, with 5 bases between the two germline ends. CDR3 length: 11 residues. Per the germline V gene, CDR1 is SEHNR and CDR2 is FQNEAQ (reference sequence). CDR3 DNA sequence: TGTGCCAGCAGCTTAAGTTTTGAGCAGTTCTTC. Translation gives CASSLSFEQFF.

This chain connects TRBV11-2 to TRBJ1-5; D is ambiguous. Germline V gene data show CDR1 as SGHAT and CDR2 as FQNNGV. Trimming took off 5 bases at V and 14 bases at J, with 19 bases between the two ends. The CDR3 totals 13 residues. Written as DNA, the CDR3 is TGTGCCAGCAGCCAAGGACCCTCAGAACTAGAGCATTTT. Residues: CASSQGPSELEHF.

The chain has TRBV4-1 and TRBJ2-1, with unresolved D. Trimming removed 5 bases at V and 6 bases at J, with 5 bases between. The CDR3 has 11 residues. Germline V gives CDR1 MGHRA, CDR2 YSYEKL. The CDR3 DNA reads TGCGCCAGCAGCGAAGCCAATGAGCAGTTCTTC. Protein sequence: CASSEANEQFF.

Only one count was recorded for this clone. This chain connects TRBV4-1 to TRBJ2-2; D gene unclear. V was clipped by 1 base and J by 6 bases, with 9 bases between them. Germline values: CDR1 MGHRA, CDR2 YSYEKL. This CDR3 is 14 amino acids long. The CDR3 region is CASSQVFLAGELFF. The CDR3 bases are TGCGCCAGCAGCCAAGTGTTCCTCGCCGGGGAGCTGTTTTTT.

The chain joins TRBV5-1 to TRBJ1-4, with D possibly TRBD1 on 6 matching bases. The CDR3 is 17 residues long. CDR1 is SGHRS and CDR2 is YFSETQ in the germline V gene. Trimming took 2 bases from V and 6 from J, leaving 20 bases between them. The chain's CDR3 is CASSLNPGARVDEKLFF. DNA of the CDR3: TGCGCCAGCAGCTTAAACCCAGGGGCGAGGGTTGATGAAAAACTGTTTTTT.

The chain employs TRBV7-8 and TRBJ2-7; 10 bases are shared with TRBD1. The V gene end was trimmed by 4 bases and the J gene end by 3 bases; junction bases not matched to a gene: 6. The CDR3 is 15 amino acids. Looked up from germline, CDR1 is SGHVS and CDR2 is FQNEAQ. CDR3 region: CASSSQGQGIYEQYF. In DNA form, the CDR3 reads TGTGCCAGCAGCTCCCAGGGACAGGGGATCTACGAGCAGTACTTC.

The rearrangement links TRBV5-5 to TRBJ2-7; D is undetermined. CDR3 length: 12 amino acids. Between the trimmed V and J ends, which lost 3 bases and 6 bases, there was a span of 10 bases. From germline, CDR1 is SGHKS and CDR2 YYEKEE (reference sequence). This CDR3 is CASSSSFGEQYF. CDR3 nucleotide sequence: TGTGCCAGCAGCTCCTCCTTCGGCGAGCAGTACTTC.

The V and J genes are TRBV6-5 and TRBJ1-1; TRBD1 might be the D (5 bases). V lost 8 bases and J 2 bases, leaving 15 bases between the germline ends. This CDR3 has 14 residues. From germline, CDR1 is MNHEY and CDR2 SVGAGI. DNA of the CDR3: TGTGCCAGCTTCCTCTCGGGGGGAAACACTGAAGCTTTCTTT. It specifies CASFLSGGNTEAFF.

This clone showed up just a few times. The CDR3 DNA reads as TGTGCCAGCAGCTTCGGTCTGAGACAGGGCGAATCACCCCTCCACTTT. Amino acids: CASSFGLRQGESPLHF. The rearrangement uses TRBV7-8 and TRBJ1-6; 7 nucleotides match TRBD1. The V segment lost 3 bases and the J segment 10 bases; nucleotides outside the gene matches: 12. The CDR3 runs 16 residues. Germline CDR1 and CDR2: SGHVS and FQNEAQ. Complete variable domain (other parts from reference TRBV7-8 and TRBJ1-6): GAGVSQSPRYKVAKRGQDVALRCDPISGHVSLFWYQQALGQGPEFLTYFQNEAQLDKSGLPSDRFFAERPEGSVSTLKIQRTQQEDSAVYLCASSFGLRQGESPLHFGNGTRLTVT.

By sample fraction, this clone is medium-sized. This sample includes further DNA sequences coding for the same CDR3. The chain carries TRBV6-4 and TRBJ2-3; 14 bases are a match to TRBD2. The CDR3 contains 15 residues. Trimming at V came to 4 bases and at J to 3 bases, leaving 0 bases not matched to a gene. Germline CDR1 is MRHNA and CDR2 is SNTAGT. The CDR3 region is CASSGTSGGTDTQYF. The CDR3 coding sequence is TGTGCCAGCAGTGGGACTAGCGGGGGGACAGATACGCAGTATTTT.